Listed here are 10 T cell receptor beta chains from one sample, sequenced in a study of T-cell memory formation after mild COVID-19. TCRdb redid the calling of the 5' RACE reads with MiXCR, one entry per CDR3 protein. This sample has around 250,000 distinct CDR3 sequences, with around 10% found just once. Specimen: PBMCs or a T cell subset sorted from them (not recorded which). Source of these receptors: a young man who had mild COVID-19 (a few samples of this study predate the infection). Cell type and time point are not known.

This clonotype was observed a few times. The chain employs TRBV5-1 and TRBJ2-2; D unresolved. CDR1 is SGHRS, CDR2 YFSETQ, per germline. V dropped 2 bases and J dropped 4 bases, with 12 bases sitting between them. This CDR3 is 15 amino acids long. The CDR3 DNA reads as TGCGCCAGCAGCTTCGTGGATCTGAGCACCGGGGAGCTGTTTTTT. Translation gives CASSFVDLSTGELFF.

This clonotype has at least ten counts. The chain is built from TRBV5-5 and TRBJ1-5; no clear D gene. From germline, CDR1 is SGHKS and CDR2 YYEKEE (reference sequence). The CDR3 spans 12 residues. Trimming shortened V by 3 bases and J by 7 bases, and 8 bases separated the two germline ends. CDR3 sequence (DNA): TGTGCCAGCAGCTCGTTCGGGCAGCCCCAGCATTTT. Protein: CASSSFGQPQHF.

This clonotype has more than one count but fewer than ten. The rearrangement uses TRBV10-2 and TRBJ1-3; weak D call: TRBD1 (5 bases). V was pared by 8 bases and J by 4 bases, with 15 bases between. The length of the CDR3 is 14 residues. Germline assignment: CDR1 WSHSY and CDR2 SAAADI. The CDR3 here is CASGGFYGGNTIYF. The CDR3 DNA reads as TGCGCCAGCGGGGGGTTCTACGGCGGAAACACCATATATTTT.

The chain employs TRBV5-1 and TRBJ2-1; D is unclear. Germline lookup yields CDR1 SGHRS and CDR2 YFSETQ. The germline V and J ends were trimmed by 2 bases and 10 bases, with 16 bases remaining between them. The CDR3 has 14 amino acids. The CDR3 loop is CASSFSAFQGEQFF. In nucleotides, the CDR3 is TGCGCCAGCAGCTTCTCGGCTTTCCAAGGGGAGCAGTTCTTC.

The genes are TRBV11-1 and TRBJ2-7; possible D gene TRBD2, 5 bases. Germline V CDR1 and CDR2: SGHAT, FQDESV (reference sequence). Trimming pared 5 bases from V and 1 base from J, leaving 12 bases between. The CDR3 is made up of 14 amino acids. Here the CDR3 reads CASSLHRESYEQYF. DNA of the CDR3: TGTGCCAGCAGCCTACACCGGGAATCCTACGAGCAGTACTTC. Supplemented by reference TRBV11-1 and TRBJ2-7, the full variable domain reads EAEVAQSPRYKITEKSQAVAFWCDPISGHATLYWYRQILGQGPELLVQFQDESVVDDSQLPKDRFSAERLKGVDSTLKIQPAELGDSAMYLCASSLHRESYEQYFGPGTRLTVT.

In this sample, this clonotype turned up a few times. This chain links TRBV7-2 with TRBJ1-2; unclear D gene. CDR3 size: 14 residues. CDR1 is SGHTA, CDR2 FQGNSA, per germline. V lost 1 base and J lost 0, with 6 bases in between. The DNA of the CDR3 is TGTGCCAGCAGCTTAGATTTCGCTAACTATGGCTACACCTTC. As protein: CASSLDFANYGYTF.

This CDR3 is CASSQGTAGSNEQFF. CDR3 DNA sequence: TGTGCCAGCAGCCAGGGGACAGCGGGGAGCAATGAGCAGTTCTTC. The V gene is TRBV7-9, the J gene TRBJ2-1; D may be TRBD1 or TRBD2 (7 bases each). V lost 5 bases, J lost 6 bases, and 17 bases lay in between. CDR1 SEHNR and CDR2 FQNEAQ come from the germline V gene (reference sequence). The CDR3 has 15 residues.

This clonotype has ten or more counts. This rearrangement joins TRBV5-4 to TRBJ2-3; D is perhaps TRBD2 (5 bases). The V end lost 5 bases, the J end lost 2 bases, and 15 bases lay between the germline ends. The CDR3 consists of 15 residues. The germline gives CDR1 SGHNT, CDR2 YYREEE (reference sequence). The CDR3 region is CASSRPAENTDTQYF. For the CDR3, the DNA is TGTGCCAGCAGTCGTCCAGCGGAGAACACAGATACGCAGTATTTT. Based on the CDR3 plus reference TRBV5-4 and TRBJ2-3, the full variable domain is ETGVTQSPTHLIKTRGQQVTLRCSSQSGHNTVSWYQQALGQGPQFIFQYYREEENGRGNFPPRFSGLQFPNYSSELNVNALELDDSALYLCASSRPAENTDTQYFGPGTRLTVL.

This clonotype occurred a few times. The genes are TRBV7-9 and TRBJ2-1; 9 bases map to TRBD2. The CDR3 is made up of 14 amino acids. The ends lost 4 bases at V and 6 bases at J; junction bases unmatched: 4. The germline V gene has CDR1 SEHNR and CDR2 FQNEAQ (reference sequence). CDR3 region: CASSSRGGRNEQFF. In nucleotides, the CDR3 is TGTGCCAGCAGCTCGCGGGGGGGCCGCAATGAGCAGTTCTTC. Supplemented by reference TRBV7-9 and TRBJ2-1, the full variable domain reads DTGVSQNPRHKITKRGQNVTFRCDPISEHNRLYWYRQTLGQGPEFLTYFQNEAQLEKSRLLSDRFSAERPKGSFSTLEIQRTEQGDSAMYLCASSSRGGRNEQFFGPGTRLTVL.

This clonotype was found a few times. The CDR3 loop is CAWSAPSPVEQFF. The CDR3 nucleotides read TGTGCCTGGAGCGCTCCAAGTCCGGTTGAGCAGTTCTTC. The rearrangement uses TRBV30 and TRBJ2-1; D gene uncertain. The V gene's germline CDR1 is GTSNPN and CDR2 SVGIG (reference sequence). Between the trimmed V and J ends, which lost 3 bases and 9 bases, there was a span of 15 bases. The CDR3 extends over 13 amino acids.